These 25 T cell receptor beta chains were sequenced from one sample in a study of Ad26.COV2.S vaccination and SARS-CoV-2 variants. The treatment was: roughly 19 received Ad26.COV2.S at low or high dose, single or two shots; several received placebo; per-sample allocation not given. Day 63 after the first vaccine or placebo injection was the time point for sampling. Assay: immunoSEQ multiplex PCR; the TCRdb copy retains only in-frame clones and omits some. In the table there are about half a million clones, 80% to 90% of which are singletons. This specimen was peripheral blood, taken in a trial of Ad26.COV2.S vaccine versus placebo. The receptors stem from a person aged 18 to 65 who received the Ad26.COV2.S COVID-19 vaccine or a placebo.

The V call is TRBV7-2, the J call TRBJ2-3, with D perhaps matching TRBD2 (6 bases). Germline loops: CDR1 SGHTA, CDR2 FQGNSA. V gave up 5 bases and J gave up 5 bases, with 14 bases separating them. This CDR3 spans 14 amino acids. The DNA for the CDR3 is TGTGCCAGCAGCCCGGGGGACGGAGGAGATACGCAGTATTTT. Its protein is CASSPGDGGDTQYF. The entire variable domain, with the rest obtained from reference TRBV7-2 and TRBJ2-3, is as follows: GAGVSQSPSNKVTEKGKDVELRCDPISGHTALYWYRQSLGQGLEFLIYFQGNSAPDKSGLPSDRFSAERTGGSVSTLTIQRTQQEDSAVYLCASSPGDGGDTQYFGPGTRLTVL.

The chain is built from TRBV18 and TRBJ1-1; D perhaps matches TRBD1 (6 bases). Germline assignment: CDR1 KGHSH and CDR2 LQKENI. V lost 1 base, J lost 0 bases, and 15 bases lay in between. This CDR3 comprises 17 residues. CDR3 residues: CASSPRTGRGMNTEAFF. The CDR3 nucleotides read TGTGCCAGCTCACCACGAACAGGGCGAGGAATGAACACTGAAGCTTTCTTT.

The chain couples TRBV9 to TRBJ1-2, with D possibly being TRBD1 (5 bases). This CDR3 is built from 15 residues. Germline assignment: CDR1 SGDLS and CDR2 YYNGEE. The V end lost 3 bases, the J end lost 5 bases, and 17 bases lay between the germline ends. Here the CDR3 DNA reads TGTGCCAGCAGCGGGGGGACCGCTGATCTGTATGGCTACACCTTC. Translating gives CASSGGTADLYGYTF.

The V gene is TRBV7-8, the J gene TRBJ2-5; 7 bases match TRBD2. The ends lost 7 bases at V and 2 bases at J; junction bases unmatched: 7. The CDR3 sequence is 14 residues long. The germline CDR1 and CDR2 sequences are SGHVS and FQNEAQ. The CDR3 nucleotides are TGTGCCAGCACTATTGGACTAGGGCAAGAGACCCAGTACTTC. It yields the protein CASTIGLGQETQYF.

The chain combines TRBV27 with TRBJ2-3; 8 positions match TRBD2. V lost 0 bases to trimming and J lost 6 bases; unmatched junction nucleotides: 14. The CDR3 loop spans 18 amino acids. CDR1 and CDR2 from the germline V gene are MNHEY and SMNVEV (reference sequence). This CDR3 is CASSLSAGVGRARDTQYF. In DNA form, the CDR3 reads TGTGCCAGCAGTTTATCCGCGGGGGTCGGGAGGGCTCGGGATACGCAGTATTTT.

The V and J genes are TRBV28 and TRBJ2-7; D is ambiguous. This CDR3 region has 12 residues. From germline, CDR1 is MDHEN and CDR2 SYDVKM. Between the trimmed V and J ends, which lost 5 bases and 8 bases, there was a span of 13 bases. The CDR3 here is CASSKPRHQQYF. The CDR3 DNA reads TGTGCCAGCAGTAAACCCCGACACCAGCAGTACTTC. The full variable domain, rest sourced from reference TRBV28 and TRBJ2-7, is DVKVTQSSRYLVKRTGEKVFLECVQDMDHENMFWYRQDPGLGLRLIYFSYDVKMKEKGDIPEGYSVSREKKERFSLILESASTNQTSMYLCASSKPRHQQYFGPGTRLTVT.

Regarding this clone: The junction differs from germline at one of its ends, possibly a read error. This same CDR3 is encoded by further DNA sequences in the sample. The chain employs TRBV19 and TRBJ2-1, with TRBD2 identical over 10 bases. Germline V gene data show CDR1 as LNHDA and CDR2 as SQIVND (reference sequence). This CDR3 is 15 amino acids long. In DNA form, the CDR3 reads TGTGCCAGTAGCATAGCGGGGGGCCCTTACAATGAGCAGTTCTTC. Its translation is CASSIAGGPYNEQFF.

This clone was counted a single time. At the DNA level, this CDR3 is encoded by other sequences in the same sample as well. The J gene is TRBJ1-5, the V gene TRBV28, with TRBD1 matching over 9 bases. J lost 5 bases, V lost 4 bases, and 3 bases had no gene match. The CDR3 covers 14 residues. In germline, CDR1 is MDHEN, CDR2 SYDVKM. As DNA, the CDR3 is TGTGCCAGCAGTTCGGGACAGGGCGATCAGCCCCAGCATTTT. This encodes CASSSGQGDQPQHF.

The J gene is TRBJ2-1, the V gene TRBV6-4; no clear D. Deletions cut 4 bases from V and 2 bases from J, with 12 bases between. Germline lookup yields CDR1 MRHNA and CDR2 SNTAGT. This CDR3 is built from 15 residues. CDR3 bases: TGTGCCAGCAGTGTCGAGGTTTCGGCCTACAATGAGCAGTTCTTC. This sequence encodes CASSVEVSAYNEQFF.

This clone was recorded a few times. The V call is TRBV6-6, the J call TRBJ1-4; TRBD1 is a possible D gene (6 bases). V dropped 2 bases and J dropped 8 bases, with 12 bases sitting between them. This CDR3 comprises 14 residues. The germline CDR1 and CDR2 sequences are MNHNY and SVGAGI (reference sequence). CDR3 in amino acids: CASSYRGEAEKLFF. As DNA, the CDR3 is TGTGCCAGCAGTTACAGGGGGGAGGCGGAAAAACTGTTTTTT.

This clone was detected a few times. The chain couples TRBV7-3 to TRBJ1-1; D unresolved. Germline-derived CDR1 and CDR2 are SGHTA and FQGTGA. V was pared by 2 bases and J by 0 bases, with 4 bases between. The CDR3 extends over 13 amino acids. The CDR3 loop reads CASSLFLNTEAFF. The CDR3 nucleotides are TGTGCCAGCAGCTTATTCCTGAACACTGAAGCTTTCTTT.

The chain couples TRBV11-2 to TRBJ1-2; D not certain. In germline, CDR1 is SGHAT, CDR2 FQNNGV. The length of the CDR3 is 14 residues. V was pared by 5 bases and J by 2 bases, with 12 bases between. CDR3 residues: CASSKSQKNYGYTF. The CDR3 DNA reads as TGTGCCAGCAGCAAATCTCAGAAGAACTATGGCTACACCTTC.

The rearrangement uses TRBV9 and TRBJ2-7; TRBD1 aligns across 8 bases. The germline gives CDR1 SGDLS, CDR2 YYNGEE. CDR3 length: 14 amino acids. V gave up 6 bases and J gave up 4 bases; unmatched junction bases: 9. In DNA form, the CDR3 reads TGTGCCAGCACCCAGGGGACAGGAGATTACGAGCAGTACTTC. Protein: CASTQGTGDYEQYF.

The chain has TRBV5-4 and TRBJ1-2; 8 nucleotides match TRBD1. Germline CDR1 and CDR2: SGHNT and YYREEE (reference sequence). The CDR3 totals 17 residues. V lost 4 bases and J lost 7; bases outside the gene matches: 18. The CDR3 sequence is CASSPAPGQGIGGGYTF. The CDR3 nucleotides read TGTGCCAGCAGCCCGGCGCCCGGACAGGGAATTGGGGGTGGCTACACCTTC. Using reference TRBV5-4 and TRBJ1-2 for the parts outside the CDR3, the full variable domain is ETGVTQSPTHLIKTRGQQVTLRCSSQSGHNTVSWYQQALGQGPQFIFQYYREEENGRGNFPPRFSGLQFPNYSSELNVNALELDDSALYLCASSPAPGQGIGGGYTFGSGTRLTVV.

The gene calls are TRBV3-1 (or the pseudogene TRBV3-2) and TRBJ1-3, with D possibly being TRBD1 (5 bases). The germline V gene has CDR1 LGHDT and CDR2 YNNKEL (reference sequence). This CDR3 comprises 17 residues. Trimming removed 2 bases from V and 3 bases from J, with 17 bases in between. CDR3 DNA: TGTGCCAGCAGCCAATCCCCCCAAGGGCAGGGTGGAAACACCATATATTTT. This sequence encodes CASSQSPQGQGGNTIYF.

The chain combines TRBV6-5 with TRBJ2-7; no definite D call. The CDR3 covers 13 residues. The V end lost 0 bases, the J end lost 2 bases, and 5 bases lay between the germline ends. CDR1 and CDR2 from the germline V gene are MNHEY and SVGAGI. The CDR3 DNA reads as TGTGCCAGCAGTTACTCAGACACCTACGAGCAGTACTTC. Protein: CASSYSDTYEQYF.

The J gene is TRBJ1-1, the V gene TRBV12-3 or TRBV12-4; D is possibly TRBD1 (5 bases). Trimming took off 6 bases at V and 6 bases at J, with 11 bases between the two ends. The CDR3 loop spans 12 amino acids. The CDR3 spells CASSNSGPEAFF. In nucleotides, the CDR3 is TGTGCCAGCAGCAATTCAGGGCCTGAAGCTTTCTTT.

Points on this clone: The same CDR3 can be traced to other DNA sequences in this sample. V and J are TRBV27 and TRBJ2-1, with a possible D match to TRBD2 (5 bases). The V gene lost 3 bases and the J gene lost 1 base, with 10 bases spanning the gap. CDR1 MNHEY and CDR2 SMNVEV come from the germline V gene (reference sequence). CDR3 length: 15 amino acids. CDR3 in amino acids: CASSLAGGSYNEQFF. CDR3 in DNA: TGTGCCAGCAGTTTGGCAGGAGGTTCCTACAATGAGCAGTTCTTC.

The chain joins TRBV19 to TRBJ1-2; D remains ambiguous. The germline CDR1 and CDR2 sequences are LNHDA and SQIVND (reference sequence). CDR3 length: 15 residues. Trimming shortened V by 3 bases and J by 2 bases, and 13 bases separated the two germline ends. Here the CDR3 DNA reads TGTGCCAGTAGTATTCGCCGGCAGATCAACTATGGCTACACCTTC. Its translation: CASSIRRQINYGYTF.

This chain uses TRBV5-1 with TRBJ2-5; D assignment may be TRBD1 or TRBD2 (5 bases each). The CDR3 covers 17 residues. The germline V gene has CDR1 SGHRS and CDR2 YFSETQ. V gave up 0 bases and J gave up 2 bases, with 17 bases separating them. The CDR3 is CASSLGWGSQVQETQYF. The CDR3 coding sequence is TGCGCCAGCAGCTTGGGGTGGGGGTCTCAGGTTCAAGAGACCCAGTACTTC.

This clone came up once. The rearrangement uses TRBV10-2 and TRBJ1-1; D is perhaps TRBD1 (6 bases). The CDR3 is 15 amino acids. Germline V CDR1 and CDR2: WSHSY, SAAADI. The V end lost 4 bases, the J end lost 4 bases, and 16 bases lay between the germline ends. In nucleotides, the CDR3 is TGCGCCAGCAGTGTTGTGGGGGGCCCGAGCACTGAAGCTTTCTTT. It specifies CASSVVGGPSTEAFF.

The chain is built from TRBV28 and TRBJ2-2; D may be TRBD2 (6 bases). The CDR3 runs 16 residues. Per germline, CDR1 MDHEN and CDR2 SYDVKM. Trimming pared 7 bases from V and 5 bases from J, leaving 20 bases between. CDR3 sequence (DNA): TGTGCCAGCAACCTTGGGCGGGGAGTAGGGACCGGGGAGCTGTTTTTT. Residues: CASNLGRGVGTGELFF.

This clone was seen a few times. The rearrangement joins TRBV10-3 to TRBJ2-3; 16 nucleotides align to TRBD2. V gave up 10 bases and J gave up 4 bases; unmatched junction bases: 8. The CDR3 is 16 amino acids. Germline CDR1 is ENHRY and CDR2 is SYGVKD. For the CDR3, the DNA is TGTGCCACCGGGACTAGCGGGGGGGCAAACGCAGATACGCAGTATTTT. Translation: CATGTSGGANADTQYF.

The chain couples TRBV6-2 or TRBV6-3 to TRBJ2-3; 10 bases are shared with TRBD1. The CDR3 has 16 amino acids. V was pared by 6 bases and J by 4 bases, with 10 bases of the junction left unmatched. The V gene's germline CDR1 is MNHEY and CDR2 SVGEGT. In DNA, the CDR3 is TGTGCCAGCAGCAAGATGACAGGGGGCTTAGCAGATACGCAGTATTTT. Translation gives CASSKMTGGLADTQYF.

The chain is built from TRBV5-4 and TRBJ1-2; maybe TRBD1 (5 bases). CDR3 length: 13 amino acids. Trimming shortened V by 3 bases and J by 3 bases, and 9 bases separated the two germline ends. The germline V gene encodes CDR1 SGHNT and CDR2 YYREEE (reference sequence). DNA for the CDR3: TGTGCCAGCAGCTCCGGGGCCTACTATGGCTACACCTTC. It specifies CASSSGAYYGYTF.